This T cell receptor (beta chain) was recovered during a study of blood T cell repertoires in COVID-19. Seattle cases were enrolled at active infection and followed longitudinally. This CDR3 is 15 amino acids long. CDR1 MDHEN and CDR2 SYDVKM come from the germline V gene. V gave up 2 bases and J gave up 9 bases; unmatched junction bases: 9. Original methodology: It was from reference gene primer amplification that nucleated cell counts were estimated. Sequencing used immunoSEQ multiplex PCR; TCRdb keeps in-frame clones, though not all of them. That table furnishes V, J and clone size, whereas the DNA furnished D and trimming. The data contain roughly 410,000 clones, about 88% of them seen just once; the ten biggest clones take up roughly 1.5%.

Specimen: peripheral blood. This receptor was taken from a woman between 40 and 55 years old with COVID-19, enrolled during active disease. The V gene is TRBV28, the J gene TRBJ1-5; TRBD1 aligns across 8 bases. The CDR3: CASSLRDRGTSPQHF. The CDR3 DNA reads as TGTGCCAGCAGTTTACGCGACAGGGGAACGTCGCCCCAGCATTTT.